This T cell receptor (beta chain) was documented in a study of T-cell reconstitution after alpha-beta-depleted transplantation in children. This clonotype has a count of ten or more. What it binds is unknown. Germline lookup yields CDR1 ENHRY and CDR2 SYGVKD. V lost 10 bases and J 3 bases, leaving 17 bases between the germline ends. The CDR3 extends over 14 amino acids. General study results and limits: The origin of alpha-beta T cells about two months after transplant was reportedly several hundred expanded graft clones.

Preparation of the TCRbeta library involved a method that used unique molecular identifiers. TCRdb reprocessed the PCR reads with MiXCR, giving one entry per CDR3 protein. This sample has around 700,000 distinct CDR3 sequences, with about 12% found just once. The origin of this receptor is a girl aged 2 to 9 with congenital amegakaryocytic thrombocytopenia, due to receive a stem cell transplant. The specimen comprised PBMCs, sampled before TCRalphabeta/CD19-depleted stem cell transplant. This chain uses TRBV10-3 with TRBJ2-3, with D maybe TRBD2 (6 bases). CDR3 coding DNA: TGTGCCACCGTCGGGGGAGAGGGAACAGATACGCAGTATTTT. Its translation is CATVGGEGTDTQYF.